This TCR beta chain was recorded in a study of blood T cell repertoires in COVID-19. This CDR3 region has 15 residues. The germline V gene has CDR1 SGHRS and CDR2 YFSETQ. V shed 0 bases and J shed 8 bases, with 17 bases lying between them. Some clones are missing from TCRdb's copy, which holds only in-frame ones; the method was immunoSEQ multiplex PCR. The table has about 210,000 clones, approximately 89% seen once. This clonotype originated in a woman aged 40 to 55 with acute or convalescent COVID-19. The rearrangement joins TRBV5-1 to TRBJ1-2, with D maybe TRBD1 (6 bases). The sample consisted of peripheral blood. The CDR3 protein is CASSLGPGQGRGYTF. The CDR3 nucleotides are TGCGCCAGCAGCTTGGGCCCAGGGCAGGGGCGCGGCTACACCTTC.